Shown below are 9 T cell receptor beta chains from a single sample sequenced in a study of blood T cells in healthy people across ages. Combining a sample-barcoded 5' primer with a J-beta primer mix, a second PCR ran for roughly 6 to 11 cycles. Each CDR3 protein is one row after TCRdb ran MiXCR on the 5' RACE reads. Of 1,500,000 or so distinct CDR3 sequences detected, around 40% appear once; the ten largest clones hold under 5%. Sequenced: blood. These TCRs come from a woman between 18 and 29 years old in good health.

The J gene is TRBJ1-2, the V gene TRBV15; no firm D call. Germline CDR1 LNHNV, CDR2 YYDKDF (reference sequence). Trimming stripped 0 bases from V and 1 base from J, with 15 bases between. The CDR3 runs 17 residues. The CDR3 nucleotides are TGTGCCACCAGCAGAGAGGGGTCCCAAGCTATTAACTATGGCTACACCTTC. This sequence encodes CATSREGSQAINYGYTF. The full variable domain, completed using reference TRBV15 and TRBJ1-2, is DAMVIQNPRYQVTQFGKPVTLSCSQTLNHNVMYWYQQKSSQAPKLLFHYYDKDFNNEADTPDNFQSRRPNTSFCFLDIRSPGLGDTAMYLCATSREGSQAINYGYTFGSGTRLTVV.

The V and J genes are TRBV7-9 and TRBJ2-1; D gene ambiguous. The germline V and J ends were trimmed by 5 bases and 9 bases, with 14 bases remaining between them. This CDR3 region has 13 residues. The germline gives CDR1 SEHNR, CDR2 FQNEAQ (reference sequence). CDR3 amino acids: CASSLGPVGEQFF. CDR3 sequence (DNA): TGTGCCAGCAGCCTCGGTCCCGTGGGTGAGCAGTTCTTC.

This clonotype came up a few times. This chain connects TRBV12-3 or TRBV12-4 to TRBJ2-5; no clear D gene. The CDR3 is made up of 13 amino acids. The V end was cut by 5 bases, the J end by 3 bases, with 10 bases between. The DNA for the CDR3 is TGTGCCAGCAGTCCCACAGAAGAAGAGACCCAGTACTTC. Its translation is CASSPTEEETQYF.

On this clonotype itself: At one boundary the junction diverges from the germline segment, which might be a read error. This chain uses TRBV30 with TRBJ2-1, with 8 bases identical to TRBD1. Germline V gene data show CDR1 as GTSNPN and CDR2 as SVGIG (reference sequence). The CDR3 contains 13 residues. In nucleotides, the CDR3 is TGTGCCTGTGACAGGGGCTCCTACAAGGAGCAGTTCTTT. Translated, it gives CACDRGSYKEQFF. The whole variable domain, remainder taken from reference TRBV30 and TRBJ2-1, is SQTIHQWPATLVQPVGSPLSLECTVEGTSNPNLYWYRQAAGRGLQLLFYSVGIGQISSEVPQNLSASRPQDRQFILSSKKLLLSDSGFYLCACDRGSYKEQFFGPGTRLTVL.

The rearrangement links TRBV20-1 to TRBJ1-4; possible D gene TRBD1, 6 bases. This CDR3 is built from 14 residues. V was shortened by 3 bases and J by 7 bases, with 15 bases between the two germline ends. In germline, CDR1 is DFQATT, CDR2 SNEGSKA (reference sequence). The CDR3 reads CSASRETGGEKLFF. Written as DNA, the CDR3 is TGCAGTGCTAGCCGCGAGACAGGTGGTGAAAAACTGTTTTTT.

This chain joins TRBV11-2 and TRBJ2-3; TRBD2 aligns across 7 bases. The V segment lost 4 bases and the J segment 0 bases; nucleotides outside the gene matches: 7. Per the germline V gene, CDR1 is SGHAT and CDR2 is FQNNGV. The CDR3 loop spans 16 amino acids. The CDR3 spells CASSSRGGQSTDTQYF. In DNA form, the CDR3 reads TGTGCCAGCAGCTCCCGGGGAGGGCAAAGCACAGATACGCAGTATTTT.

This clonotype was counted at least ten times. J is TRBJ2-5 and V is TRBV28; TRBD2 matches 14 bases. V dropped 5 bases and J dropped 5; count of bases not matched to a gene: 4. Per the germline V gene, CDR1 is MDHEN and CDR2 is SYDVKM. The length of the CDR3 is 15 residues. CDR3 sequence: CASSRGLAGVETQYF. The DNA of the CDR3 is TGTGCCAGCAGTAGGGGACTAGCGGGAGTTGAGACCCAGTACTTC.

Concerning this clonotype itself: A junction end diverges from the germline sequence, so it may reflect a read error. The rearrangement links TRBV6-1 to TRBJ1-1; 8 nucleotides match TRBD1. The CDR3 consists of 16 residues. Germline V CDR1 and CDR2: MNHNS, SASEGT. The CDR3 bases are TGTGTCAGCAGTGTGTTCACGGGACAGGTATACACTGAAGCTTTCTTT. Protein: CVSSVFTGQVYTEAFF.

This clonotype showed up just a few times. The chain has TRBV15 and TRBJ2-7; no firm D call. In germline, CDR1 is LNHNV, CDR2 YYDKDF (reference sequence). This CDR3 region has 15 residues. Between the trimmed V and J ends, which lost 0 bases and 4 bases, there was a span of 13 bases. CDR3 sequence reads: CATSRESTARYEQYF. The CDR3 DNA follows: TGTGCCACCAGCAGAGAAAGCACGGCTCGATACGAGCAGTACTTC.